This T cell receptor (beta chain) was profiled in a study of blood T cell repertoires in COVID-19. Study-level background: COVID-19 samples, acute and convalescent, were from the United States, Italy and Spain. PBMCs, B-cell-depleted T cells, or T cells were the source of the cDNA or gDNA that made up the material.

The CDR3 has 15 amino acids. V was shortened by 3 bases and J by 6 bases, with 15 bases between the two germline ends. In germline, CDR1 is LNHDA, CDR2 SQIVND (reference sequence). Original handling: Amplification of reference gene primers provided the estimated nucleated cell counts. Sequencing was performed with immunoSEQ multiplex PCR; in TCRdb, only in-frame clones are kept and a portion is missing. The D gene and trimming were derived from the DNA, and the V and J assignments and clone size from that table. The table has about 97,000 clones, 90% seen once. The receptor's source is a man in his sixties with acute or convalescent COVID-19. What was sequenced was peripheral blood. The V call is TRBV19, the J call TRBJ1-5, with D perhaps matching TRBD1 (6 bases). The CDR3 DNA reads as TGTGCCAGTAGTATGGGACGGGGGGGCGGTCAGCCCCAGCATTTT. Encoded protein: CASSMGRGGGQPQHF.